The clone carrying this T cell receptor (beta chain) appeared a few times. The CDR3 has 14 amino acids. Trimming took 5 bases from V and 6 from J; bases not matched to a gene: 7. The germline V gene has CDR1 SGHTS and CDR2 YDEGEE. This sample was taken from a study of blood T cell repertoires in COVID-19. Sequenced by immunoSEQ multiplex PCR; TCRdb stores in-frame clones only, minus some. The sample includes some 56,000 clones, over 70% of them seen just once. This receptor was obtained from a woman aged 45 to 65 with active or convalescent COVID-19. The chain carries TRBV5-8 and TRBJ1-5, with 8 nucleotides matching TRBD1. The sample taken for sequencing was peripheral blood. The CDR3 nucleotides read TGTGCCAGCAGAGAGGACAGGGCGGGTCAGCCCCAGCATTTT. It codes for CASREDRAGQPQHF.